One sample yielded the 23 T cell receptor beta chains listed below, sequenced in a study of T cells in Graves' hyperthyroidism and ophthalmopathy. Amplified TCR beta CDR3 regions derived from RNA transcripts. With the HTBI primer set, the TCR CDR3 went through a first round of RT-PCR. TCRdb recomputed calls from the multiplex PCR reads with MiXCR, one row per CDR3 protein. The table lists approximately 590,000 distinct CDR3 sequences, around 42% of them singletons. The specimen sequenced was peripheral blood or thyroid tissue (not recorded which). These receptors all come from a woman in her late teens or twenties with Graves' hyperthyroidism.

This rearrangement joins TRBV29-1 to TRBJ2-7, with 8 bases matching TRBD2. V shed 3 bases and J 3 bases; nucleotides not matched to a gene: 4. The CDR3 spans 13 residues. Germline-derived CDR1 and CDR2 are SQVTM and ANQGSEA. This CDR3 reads CSVDSGTGYEQYF. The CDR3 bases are TGCAGCGTTGATAGCGGGACCGGCTACGAGCAGTACTTC.

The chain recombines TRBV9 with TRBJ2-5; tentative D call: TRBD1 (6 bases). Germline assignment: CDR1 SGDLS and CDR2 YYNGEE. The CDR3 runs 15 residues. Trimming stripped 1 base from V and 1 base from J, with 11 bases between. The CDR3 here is CASSVRGRGQETQYF. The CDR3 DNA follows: TGTGCCAGCAGCGTAAGGGGCAGGGGCCAAGAGACCCAGTACTTC.

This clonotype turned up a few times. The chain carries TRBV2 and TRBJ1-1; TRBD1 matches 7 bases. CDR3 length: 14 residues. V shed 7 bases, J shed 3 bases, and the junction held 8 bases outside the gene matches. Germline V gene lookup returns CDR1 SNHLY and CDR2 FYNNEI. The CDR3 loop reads CASIPPTGDTEAFF. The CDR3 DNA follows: TGTGCCAGCATTCCACCCACAGGGGACACTGAAGCTTTCTTT.

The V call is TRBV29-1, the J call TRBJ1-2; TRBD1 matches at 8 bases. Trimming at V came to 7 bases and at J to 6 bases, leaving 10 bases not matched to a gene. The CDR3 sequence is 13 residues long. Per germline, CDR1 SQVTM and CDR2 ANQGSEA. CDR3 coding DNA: TGCAGCGGTGCCCCGACAGGGGCGCATGGCTACACCTTC. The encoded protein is CSGAPTGAHGYTF. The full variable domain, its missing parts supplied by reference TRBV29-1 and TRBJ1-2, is SAVISQKPSRDICQRGTSLTIQCQVDSQVTMMFWYRQQPGQSLTLIATANQGSEATYESGFVIDKFPISRPNLTFSTLTVSNMSPEDSSIYLCSGAPTGAHGYTFGSGTRLTVV.

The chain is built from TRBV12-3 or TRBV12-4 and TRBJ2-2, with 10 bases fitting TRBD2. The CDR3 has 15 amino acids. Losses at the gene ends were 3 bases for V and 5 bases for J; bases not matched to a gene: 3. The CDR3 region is CASSFSGRKTGELFF. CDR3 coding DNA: TGTGCCAGCAGTTTTAGCGGGAGGAAGACCGGGGAGCTGTTTTTT.

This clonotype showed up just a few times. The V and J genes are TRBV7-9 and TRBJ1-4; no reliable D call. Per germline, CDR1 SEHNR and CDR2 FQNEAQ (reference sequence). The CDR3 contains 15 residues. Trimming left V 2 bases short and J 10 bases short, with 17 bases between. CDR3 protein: CASSLTQALDLKLFF. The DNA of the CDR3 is TGTGCCAGCAGCTTAACCCAAGCCTTGGATTTAAAACTGTTTTTT.

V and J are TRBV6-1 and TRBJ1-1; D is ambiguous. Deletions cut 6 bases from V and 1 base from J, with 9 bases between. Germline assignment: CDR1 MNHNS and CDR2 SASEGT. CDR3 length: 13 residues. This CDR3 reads CASRATSNTEAFF. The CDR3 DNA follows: TGTGCCAGCAGAGCTACATCGAACACTGAAGCTTTCTTT.

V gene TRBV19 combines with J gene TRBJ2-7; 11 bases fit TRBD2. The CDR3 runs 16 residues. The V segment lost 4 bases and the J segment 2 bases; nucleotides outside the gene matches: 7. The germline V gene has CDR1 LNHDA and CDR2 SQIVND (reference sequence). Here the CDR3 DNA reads TGTGCCAGTAGTAGAGCCTCACTAGCGGGGGCCTACGAGCAGTACTTC. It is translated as CASSRASLAGAYEQYF.

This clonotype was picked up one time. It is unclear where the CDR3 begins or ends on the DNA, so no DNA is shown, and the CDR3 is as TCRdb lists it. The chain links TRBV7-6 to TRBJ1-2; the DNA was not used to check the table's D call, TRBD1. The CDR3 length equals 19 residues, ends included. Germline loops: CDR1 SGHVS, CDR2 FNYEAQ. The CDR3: CASSFYICSARTGVEGYTF.

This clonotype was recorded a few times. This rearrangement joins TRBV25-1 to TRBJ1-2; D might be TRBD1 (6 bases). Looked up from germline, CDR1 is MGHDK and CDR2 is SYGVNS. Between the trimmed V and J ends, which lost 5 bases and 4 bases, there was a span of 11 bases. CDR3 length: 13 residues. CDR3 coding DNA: TGTGCCAGCAGTTCAGGGGCTGGCTATGGCTACACCTTC. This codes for CASSSGAGYGYTF.

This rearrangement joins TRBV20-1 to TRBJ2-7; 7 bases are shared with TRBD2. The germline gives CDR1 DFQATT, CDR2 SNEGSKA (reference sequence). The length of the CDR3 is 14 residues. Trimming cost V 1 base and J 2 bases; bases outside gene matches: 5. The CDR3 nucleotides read TGCAGTGCTAGAGTCAGGGAGGGCGCCTACGAGCAGTACTTC. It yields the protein CSARVREGAYEQYF.

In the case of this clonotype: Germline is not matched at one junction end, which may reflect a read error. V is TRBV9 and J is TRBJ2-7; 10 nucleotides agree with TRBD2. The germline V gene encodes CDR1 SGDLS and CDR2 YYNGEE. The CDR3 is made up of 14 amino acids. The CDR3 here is CVSSASGSWVEQYF. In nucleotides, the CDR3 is TGTGTCAGCAGCGCTAGCGGGAGTTGGGTCGAGCAGTACTTC.

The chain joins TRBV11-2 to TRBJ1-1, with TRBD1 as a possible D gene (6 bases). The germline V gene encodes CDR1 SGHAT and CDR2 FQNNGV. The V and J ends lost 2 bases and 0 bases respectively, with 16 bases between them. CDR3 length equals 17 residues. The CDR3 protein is CASSLRDIGFMNTEAFF. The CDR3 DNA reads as TGTGCCAGCAGCTTAAGGGACATCGGTTTCATGAACACTGAAGCTTTCTTT.

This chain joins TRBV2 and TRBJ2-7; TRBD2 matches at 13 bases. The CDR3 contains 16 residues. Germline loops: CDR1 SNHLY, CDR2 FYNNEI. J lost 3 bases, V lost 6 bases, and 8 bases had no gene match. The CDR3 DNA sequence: TGTGCCAGCAGGACACCCGGACTAGCGGGAGACTACGAGCAGTACTTC. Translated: CASRTPGLAGDYEQYF.

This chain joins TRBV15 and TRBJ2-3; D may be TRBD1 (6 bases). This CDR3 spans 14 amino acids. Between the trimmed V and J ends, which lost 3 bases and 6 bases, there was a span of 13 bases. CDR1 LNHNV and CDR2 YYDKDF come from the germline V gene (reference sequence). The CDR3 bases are TGTGCCACCAGCAGCGATTCGAGGGGGGATACGCAGTATTTT. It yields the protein CATSSDSRGDTQYF.

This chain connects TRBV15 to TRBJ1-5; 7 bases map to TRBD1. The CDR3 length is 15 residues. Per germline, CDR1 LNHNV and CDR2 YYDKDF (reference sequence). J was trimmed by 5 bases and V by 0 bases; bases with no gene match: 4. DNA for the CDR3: TGTGCCACCAGCAGAGATTCGGGGACAGATCAGCCCCAGCATTTT. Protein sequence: CATSRDSGTDQPQHF.

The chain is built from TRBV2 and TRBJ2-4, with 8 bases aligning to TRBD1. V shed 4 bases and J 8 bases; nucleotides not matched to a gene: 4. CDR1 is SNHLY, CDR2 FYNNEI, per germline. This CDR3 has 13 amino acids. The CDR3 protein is CASSADREDIQYF. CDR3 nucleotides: TGTGCCAGCAGTGCGGACAGGGAGGACATTCAGTACTTC. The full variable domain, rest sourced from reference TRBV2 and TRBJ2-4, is EPEVTQTPSHQVTQMGQEVILRCVPISNHLYFYWYRQILGQKVEFLVSFYNNEISEKSEIFDDQFSVERPDGSNFTLKIRSTKLEDSAMYFCASSADREDIQYFGAGTRLSVL.

In DNA form, the CDR3 reads TGCAGTGCTCCTTTGGGCGGGGGCGGAGAGACCCAGTACTTC. It yields the protein CSAPLGGGGETQYF. This rearrangement joins TRBV20-1 to TRBJ2-5, with TRBD2 as a possible D gene (7 bases). Germline CDR1 is DFQATT and CDR2 is SNEGSKA (reference sequence). This CDR3 spans 14 amino acids. Trimming shortened V by 5 bases and J by 4 bases, and 17 bases separated the two germline ends.

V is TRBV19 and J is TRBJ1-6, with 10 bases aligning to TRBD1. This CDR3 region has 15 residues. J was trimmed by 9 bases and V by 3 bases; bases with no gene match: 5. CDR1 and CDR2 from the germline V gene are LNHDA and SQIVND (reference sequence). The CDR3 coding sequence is TGTGCCAGTAGTATCGCCGGGACAGGGGTTTCACCCCTCCACTTT. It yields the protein CASSIAGTGVSPLHF.

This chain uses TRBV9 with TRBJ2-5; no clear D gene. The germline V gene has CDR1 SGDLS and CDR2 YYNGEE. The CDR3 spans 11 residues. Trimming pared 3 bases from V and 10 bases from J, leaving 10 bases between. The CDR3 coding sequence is TGTGCCAGCAGCGCCAGGAGTGACCAGTACTTC. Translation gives CASSARSDQYF.

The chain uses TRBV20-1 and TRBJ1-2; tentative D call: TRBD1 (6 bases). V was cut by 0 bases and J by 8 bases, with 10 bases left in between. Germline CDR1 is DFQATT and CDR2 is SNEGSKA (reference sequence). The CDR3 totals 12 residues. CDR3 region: CSAREGAWGYTF. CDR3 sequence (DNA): TGCAGTGCTAGAGAGGGGGCGTGGGGCTACACCTTC.

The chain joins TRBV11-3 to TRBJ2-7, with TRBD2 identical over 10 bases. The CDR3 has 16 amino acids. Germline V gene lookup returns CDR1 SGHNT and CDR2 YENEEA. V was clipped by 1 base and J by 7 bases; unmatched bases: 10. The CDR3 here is CASSLVWASGSGEQYF. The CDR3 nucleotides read TGTGCCAGCAGCTTAGTCTGGGCTAGCGGGAGTGGTGAGCAGTACTTC.

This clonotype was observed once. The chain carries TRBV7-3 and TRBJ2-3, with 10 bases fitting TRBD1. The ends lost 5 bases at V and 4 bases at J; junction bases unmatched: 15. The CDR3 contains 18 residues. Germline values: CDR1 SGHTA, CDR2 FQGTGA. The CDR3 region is CASSLDRGRLVLADTQYF. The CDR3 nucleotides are TGTGCCAGCAGCCTCGACAGGGGGCGACTCGTTCTTGCAGATACGCAGTATTTT.